The T cell receptor (beta chain) described here comes from a study of molecular identifiers for immune sequencing clone quantification. Via MiXCR, TCRdb re-called the PCR reads, giving one row per CDR3 protein. Counted here are about 500,000 distinct CDR3 sequences, about 25% occurring once; the ten biggest clones make up roughly 0.79%. The germline V and J ends were trimmed by 8 bases and 0 bases, with 11 bases remaining between them. CDR3 length: 14 amino acids. Per germline, CDR1 MNHEY and CDR2 SMNVEV (reference sequence). Regarding the study as a whole: Clones with over 20 RNA copies captured over 99% of effector molecules but under 1% of naive ones. Amid around 980,000 naive cells, spiked Jurkat TCR RNA from one cell was reportedly still detectable.

As concerns this clonotype: What it recognizes is unknown.

Sequenced material: naive CD8+ T cells from blood, with Jurkat cell RNA spiked in. Subset specified: FACS-sorted CD8+CD4-CCR7+CD45RA+ naive T cells. The origin of this receptor is a human donor in good health. Some libraries in this study had Jurkat cell RNA spiked in. The rearrangement links TRBV27 to TRBJ1-5; D is perhaps TRBD1 (5 bases). CDR3 protein: CASGGVGSNQPQHF. The CDR3 nucleotides read TGTGCCAGCGGGGGGGTGGGTAGCAATCAGCCCCAGCATTTT.